The present T cell receptor beta chain was sequenced within a study of cytomegalovirus exposure and HLA in healthy donors (dated by TCRdb to between 2016 and 2019). Study-level background: An earlier analysis of some 600 of the donors reported 250 to 300 Gb of sequence data and 100 million to 120 million unique TCR beta sequences obtained from around 180 million T cells. An early release that covered about 640 HLA-typed donors contained 250 to 350 gigabases of sequencing data and 75 million to 100 million unique TCR sequences. Among the roughly 430 genotyped donors, about 83% belonged to the genetic ancestry cluster associated with self-reported Caucasian donors. The study aimed to test whether cataloging public T cell receptors could reveal signatures of past pathogen exposure. The study profiled the T cell repertoires of hundreds of subjects by immunosequencing and related them to cytomegalovirus serostatus. Besides the first cohort of more than 650 subjects, a separate validation cohort made up of around 120 different subjects was used. To predict cytomegalovirus infection status, the study combined high-throughput TCR immunosequencing, statistical association of individual TCRs with disease status, and machine learning. A later analysis re-analyzed previously published TCR beta repertoires from 500 to 700 donors and added high-resolution HLA genotyping to study TCR occurrence patterns. The later analysis used no new phenotypic data to find candidate immune exposures, relying instead on TCR beta sequences and their occurrence across donors. To decide whether each TCR beta V gene segment behaved as functional or pseudogenic, an earlier analysis of approximately 590 of the donors relied on high-throughput TCR beta sequencing. Donor age, sex, ethnicity and CMV serostatus were collected together with the repertoire data. In a later genetic analysis, genome-wide SNP genotypes for 398 of the 666 donors were used, and that subset was treated as a discovery cohort. Every repertoire in the discovery cohort had been generated on one and the same sequencing platform. HLA typing covered class I and class II loci at four-digit resolution. The number of typed donors differed by locus: about 620-640 for A, B, C, DRB1 and DQB1; approximately 530 for DQA1; approximately 600 for DPA1; and some 450 for DPB1. Roughly five DR-DQ haplotypes were handled as single units for association and clustering because linkage in the cohort was strong. Across some 400 genotyped donors of the cohort, an average of approximately 240,000 unique TCR beta nucleotide sequences per donor were sequenced, and roughly 20% of those sequences were non-productive.

The research as a whole found: Strong co-occurrence of HLA alleles, especially DR and DQ, made assigning TCR associations to individual alleles difficult. Compared with equally common non-associated chains, HLA-associated TCR beta chains in a later analysis were more clonally expanded and had lower generation probabilities. Broadly in line with IMGT annotations, most TCR beta V segments showed up in productive rearrangements about 87% or about 30% of the time in an earlier analysis of several hundred of the donors. The authors suggested that the approach could potentially be extended to other disease states and immunological phenotypes. Some IMGT-functional V segments, including TRBV6-2 and TRBV6-3, could not be distinguished by the 87-base-pair reads and were therefore excluded. In a later analysis, most CMV-associated TCR beta chains were found to appear HLA-restricted, with HLA associations seemingly driven largely by CMV exposure. In vitro tests confirmed that a few of the cytomegalovirus-associated TCR beta chains recognize cytomegalovirus antigens. In both the original and validation cohorts, the classifier was reported to diagnose cytomegalovirus status with high specificity and sensitivity. A further reported finding was that TCR beta sequences accurately predicted the HLA-A and HLA-B alleles for most subjects in the first cohort. Most TCR sequences were observed very rarely across donors, whereas some public TCRs were present in many individuals. In this cohort, only TCR beta chains were sequenced, and detectable features were limited by the absence of alpha or paired-chain data. A cluster of highly shared sequence variants was judged likely to be a technical artifact of the sequencing pipeline. The study gave a list of roughly 150 TCR beta chains associated with cytomegalovirus. A later genetic analysis reported fewer N-insertions in productive TCRs among donors in an Asian-associated ancestry cluster than the roughly 690-donor mean. Because some donors lacked HLA typing at each locus, the association tests relied only on the typed subset. A later genetic analysis associated a missense DCLRE1C variant with V-gene and J-gene trimming of TCR beta chains, and an independent cohort replicated the association. According to a later analysis, TCR association rates differed among HLA loci, with DRB1 alleles showing the most associated TCRs and HLA-C alleles showing the fewest. In a later analysis, some 18,000 TCR beta sequences were associated with specific HLA alleles at a false discovery rate of 0.05. For the cohort, immune exposure information was limited to CMV serostatus. In a later analysis, several top co-occurrence clusters were reported to appear linked to parvovirus B19, influenza, CMV and Epstein-Barr virus. Linkage disequilibrium might explain the correlated functional status among segregating V segments, but an unknown experimental factor could not be excluded. Over 15 rarely observed V segments, including chromosome 9 orphons, were excluded from the earlier analysis of about 610 of the donors because counts were too low. Presence/absence analyses assumed roughly uniform sequencing depth across donors, an assumption that may not hold.

This clone was observed a handful of times. Its antigen has not been determined. The record has no base qualities; no much larger clone is one base away. The protocol used for the library was the immunoSEQ multiplex PCR assay. The multiplex PCR relied on a mix of 60 forward primers for TCR Vbeta segments and 13 reverse primers for TCR Jbeta segments. The CDR3 region of rearranged TCR beta genes was amplified from genomic DNA by a multiplex PCR assay. Amplified TCR beta libraries were sequenced as 87-base-pair reads on the Illumina HiSeq System. The authors processed their data as follows. Across the 700 or so repertoires, a later analysis counted approximately 75 million unique TCR beta chains, approximately 12 million of which were shared by at least two donors. Raw reads were error-corrected and collapsed into unique sequences by a nearest-neighbor algorithm in which closely related sequences were merged to remove PCR and sequencing errors. To assign V, D and J gene segments, CDR3 sequences were aligned to IMGT reference sequences. For a sequence to be retained, a match of at least six nucleotides was required to both a V gene segment and a J gene segment. Rearrangements were called productive when the CDR3 lacked stop codons and stayed in frame with V and J; all others were non-productive. CDR3 was defined by IMGT convention, running from the second conserved V-encoded cysteine to the conserved J-encoded phenylalanine. Sequences without an unambiguous match to a single V gene segment were excluded from the earlier analysis of approximately 600 of the donors. An earlier analysis of a few hundred of the donors called V segments functional above 56.7% productive rearrangements and segregating when the between-donor standard deviation exceeded 5%. A statistical classification framework was developed to diagnose cytomegalovirus status using the catalog of TCR beta chain sequences. V and J gene assignment, in a later analysis, came from comparing TCR nucleotide sequences with IMGT/GENE-DB human TR gene sequences. In a later analysis, CDR3 sequences and most-parsimonious VDJ recombination scenarios were assigned using the TCRdist pipeline. In a later analysis, each TCR beta chain was defined by its CDR3 amino acid sequence together with its V-gene family, and reads without a unique V-gene family were excluded. As a way to deal with suspected cross-contamination and a sequencing artifact, a later analysis dropped nearly 600 nucleotide sequences that were highly shared and had low generation probability. In a later analysis, a clonal expansion index for each public chain was calculated from normalized within-repertoire ranks of inferred template counts. In a later analysis, generation probabilities were computed using a VDJ recombination model fitted to out-of-frame rearrangements, and the results were checked against IGoR. A later analysis scored TCR-TCR, TCR-HLA and TCR-CMV co-occurrence with hypergeometric tests, applying a repertoire-size bias correction to TCR pairs. A later analysis estimated false discovery rates by permuting HLA or CMV assignments 20 times. In a later analysis, co-occurring TCRs were grouped using DBSCAN, and TCRdist sequence similarity was added for clustering within HLA-allele-positive subsets. Repertoires with fewer than 30,000 or more than 120,000 public chains were left out of co-occurrence clustering, as were a few repertoires with anomalous nucleotide sharing. Here the immuneACCESS table is served through TCRdb, limited to in-frame sequences with V and J called. Missing clones are a known gap in these copies; in checked studies unresolved V genes cover under half, and the rest lacks a known reason. V and J calls plus clone size are reproduced from that table; the DNA served to infer D and trimming. Within this sample are 110,000 to 150,000 clones, with about 72% of them counted one time only. The ten largest clones capture about 4.1% of the sample.

V is cut by 2 bases and J by 7 bases, and the space between the germline ends is 15 bases. From a lookup of the germline V gene, CDR1 and CDR2 are SNHLY and FYNNEI. The CDR3, cysteine through phenylalanine, is 15 amino acids long. Just the 45-base CDR3 DNA is kept, in frame starting at base 1. The cohort comprised under 700 healthy bone marrow donors. At the time of sampling, every cohort member was nominally healthy, though immune exposures that went unrecorded were likely present. The donor tested CMV seronegative, placing the donor among the 300 to 400 seronegative members of the cohort. Each donor provided a peripheral blood sample, and peripheral blood mononuclear cells were used for TCR beta sequencing. The Qiagen DNeasy Blood Extraction Kit was used to extract genomic DNA from the blood cell samples.

The sequence derives from a man in his 60s in good health and CMV-seronegative. This receptor chain uses TRBV2 and TRBJ1-5, with a tentative D gene TRBD1 over 6 matching bases. Sequenced sample: PBMCs. The DNA sequence is given as TGTGCCAGCAGTGAACTACAGGGTGCGGGCCAGCCCCAGCATTTT. It encodes CASSELQGAGQPQHF.